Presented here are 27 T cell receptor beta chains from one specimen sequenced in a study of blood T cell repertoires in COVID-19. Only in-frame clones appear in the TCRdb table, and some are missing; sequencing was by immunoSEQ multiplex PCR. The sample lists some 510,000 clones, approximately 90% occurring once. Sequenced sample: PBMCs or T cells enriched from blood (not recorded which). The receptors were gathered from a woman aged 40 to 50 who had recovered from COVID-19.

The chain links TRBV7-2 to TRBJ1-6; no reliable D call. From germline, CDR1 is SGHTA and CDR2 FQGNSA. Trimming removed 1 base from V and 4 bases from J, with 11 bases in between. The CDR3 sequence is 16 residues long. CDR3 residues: CASSLVDGLYNSPLHF. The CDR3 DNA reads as TGTGCCAGCAGCTTAGTCGACGGACTTTATAATTCACCCCTCCACTTT.

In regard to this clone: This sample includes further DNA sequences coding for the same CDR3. The CDR3 loop is CAISGTSGNEQYF. DNA of the CDR3: TGTGCCATCAGCGGGACTAGCGGGAACGAGCAGTACTTC. The chain couples TRBV10-3 to TRBJ2-7; 13 bases fit TRBD2. Germline lookup yields CDR1 ENHRY and CDR2 SYGVKD. The CDR3 spans 13 residues. With 6 bases clipped from V and 5 bases from J, the junction kept 1 base outside the gene matches.

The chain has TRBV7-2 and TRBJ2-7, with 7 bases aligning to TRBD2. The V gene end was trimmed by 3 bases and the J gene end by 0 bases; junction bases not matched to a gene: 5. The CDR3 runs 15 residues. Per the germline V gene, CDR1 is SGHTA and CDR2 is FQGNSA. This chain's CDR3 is CASSFTSVSSYEQYF. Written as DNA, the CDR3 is TGTGCCAGCAGCTTTACTAGCGTAAGCTCCTACGAGCAGTACTTC.

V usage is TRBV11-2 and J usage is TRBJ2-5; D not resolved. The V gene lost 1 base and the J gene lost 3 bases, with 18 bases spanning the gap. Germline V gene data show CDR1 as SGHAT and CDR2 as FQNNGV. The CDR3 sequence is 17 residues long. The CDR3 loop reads CASSLGPGLSWEETQYF. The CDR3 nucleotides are TGTGCCAGCAGCTTAGGCCCTGGGCTTTCTTGGGAAGAGACCCAGTACTTC.

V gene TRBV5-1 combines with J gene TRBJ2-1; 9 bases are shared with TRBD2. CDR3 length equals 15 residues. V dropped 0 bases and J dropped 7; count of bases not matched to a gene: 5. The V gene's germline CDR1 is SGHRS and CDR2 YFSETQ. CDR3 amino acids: CASSLVAGGANEQFF. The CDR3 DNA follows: TGCGCCAGCAGCTTGGTGGCGGGAGGGGCAAATGAGCAGTTCTTC.

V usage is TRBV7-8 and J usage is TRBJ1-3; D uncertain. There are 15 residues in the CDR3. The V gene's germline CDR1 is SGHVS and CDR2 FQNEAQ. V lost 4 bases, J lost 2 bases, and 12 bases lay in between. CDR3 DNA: TGTGCCAGCAGCTACTCCGCGGGAACTGGAAACACCATATATTTT. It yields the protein CASSYSAGTGNTIYF.

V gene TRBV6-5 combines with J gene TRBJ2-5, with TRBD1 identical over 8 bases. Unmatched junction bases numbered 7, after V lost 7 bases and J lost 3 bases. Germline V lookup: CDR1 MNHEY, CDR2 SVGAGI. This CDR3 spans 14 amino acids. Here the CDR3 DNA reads TGTGCCAGCACCCAGACAGGGGTCGAAGAGACCCAGTACTTC. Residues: CASTQTGVEETQYF.

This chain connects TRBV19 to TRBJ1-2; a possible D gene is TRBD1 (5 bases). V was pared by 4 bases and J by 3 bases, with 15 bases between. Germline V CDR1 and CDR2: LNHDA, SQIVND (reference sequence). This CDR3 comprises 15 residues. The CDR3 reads CASSRPREVDYGYTF. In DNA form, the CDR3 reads TGTGCCAGTAGTAGGCCCAGGGAGGTGGACTATGGCTACACCTTC.

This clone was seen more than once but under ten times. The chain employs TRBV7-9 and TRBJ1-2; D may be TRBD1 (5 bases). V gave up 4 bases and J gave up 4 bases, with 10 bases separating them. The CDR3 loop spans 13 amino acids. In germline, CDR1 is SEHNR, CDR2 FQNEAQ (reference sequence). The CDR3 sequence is CASSSGGSYGYTF. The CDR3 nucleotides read TGTGCCAGCAGCTCGGGGGGATCCTATGGCTACACCTTC.

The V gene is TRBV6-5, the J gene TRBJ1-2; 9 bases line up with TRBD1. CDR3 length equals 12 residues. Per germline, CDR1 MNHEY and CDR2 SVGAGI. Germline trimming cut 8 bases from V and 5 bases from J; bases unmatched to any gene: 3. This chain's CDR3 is CASRTGEYGYTF. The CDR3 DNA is TGTGCCAGCCGGACAGGGGAGTATGGCTACACCTTC.

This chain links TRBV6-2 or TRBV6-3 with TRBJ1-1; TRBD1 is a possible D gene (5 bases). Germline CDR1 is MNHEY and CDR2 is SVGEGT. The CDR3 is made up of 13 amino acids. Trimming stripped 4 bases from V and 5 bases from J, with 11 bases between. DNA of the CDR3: TGTGCCAGCAGTTGGACACGTGGGACTGAAGCTTTCTTT. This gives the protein CASSWTRGTEAFF.

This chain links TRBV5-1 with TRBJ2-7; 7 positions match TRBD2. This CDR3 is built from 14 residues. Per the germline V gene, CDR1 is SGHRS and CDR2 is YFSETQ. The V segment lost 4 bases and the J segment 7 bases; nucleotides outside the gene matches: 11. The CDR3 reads CASSLVAGEGEQYF. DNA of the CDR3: TGCGCCAGCAGCCTCGTTGCGGGAGAGGGAGAGCAGTACTTC.

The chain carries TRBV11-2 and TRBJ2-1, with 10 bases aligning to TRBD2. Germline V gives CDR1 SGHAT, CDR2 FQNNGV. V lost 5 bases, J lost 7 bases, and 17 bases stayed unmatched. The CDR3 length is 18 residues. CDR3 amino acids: CASSAPNGVSGRTNEQFF. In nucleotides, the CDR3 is TGTGCCAGCAGCGCCCCTAACGGAGTTAGCGGGAGGACGAATGAGCAGTTCTTC.

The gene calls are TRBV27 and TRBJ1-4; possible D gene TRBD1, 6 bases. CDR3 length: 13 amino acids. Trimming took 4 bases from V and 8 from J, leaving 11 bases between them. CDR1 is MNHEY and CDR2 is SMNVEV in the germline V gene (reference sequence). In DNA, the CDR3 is TGTGCCAGCAGTTCCCGGACAGCAGAAAAACTGTTTTTT. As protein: CASSSRTAEKLFF.

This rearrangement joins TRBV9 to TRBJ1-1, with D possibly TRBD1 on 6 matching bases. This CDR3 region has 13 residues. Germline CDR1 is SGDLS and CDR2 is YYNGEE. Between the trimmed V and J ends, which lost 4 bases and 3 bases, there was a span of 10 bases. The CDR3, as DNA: TGTGCCAGCAGCTTGGACAGCTACACTGAAGCTTTCTTT. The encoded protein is CASSLDSYTEAFF. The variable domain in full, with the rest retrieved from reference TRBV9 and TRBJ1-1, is DSGVTQTPKHLITATGQRVTLRCSPRSGDLSVYWYQQSLDQGLQFLIQYYNGEERAKGNILERFSAQQFPDLHSELNLSSLELGDSALYFCASSLDSYTEAFFGQGTRLTVV.

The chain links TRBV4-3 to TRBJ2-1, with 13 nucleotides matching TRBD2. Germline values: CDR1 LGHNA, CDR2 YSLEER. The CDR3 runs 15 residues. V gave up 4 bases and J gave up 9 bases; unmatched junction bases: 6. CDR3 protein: CASSLRLAGGSEQFF. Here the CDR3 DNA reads TGCGCCAGCAGCCTAAGACTAGCGGGAGGTAGTGAGCAGTTCTTC.

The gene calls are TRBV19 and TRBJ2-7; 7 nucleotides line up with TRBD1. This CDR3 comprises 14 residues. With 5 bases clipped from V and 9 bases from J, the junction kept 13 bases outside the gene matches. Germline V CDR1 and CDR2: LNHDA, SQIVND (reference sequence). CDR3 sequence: CASSLLGQAAGQYF. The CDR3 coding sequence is TGTGCCAGTAGTCTTCTTGGACAGGCAGCCGGGCAGTACTTC.

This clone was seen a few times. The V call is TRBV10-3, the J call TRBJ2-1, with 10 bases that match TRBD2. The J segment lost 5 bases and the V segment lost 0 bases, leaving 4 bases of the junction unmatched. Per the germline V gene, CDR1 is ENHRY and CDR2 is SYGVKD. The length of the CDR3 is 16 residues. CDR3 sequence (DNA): TGTGCCATCAGTGAGTCAGGGGGACTAGCGAACAATGAGCAGTTCTTC. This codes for CAISESGGLANNEQFF.

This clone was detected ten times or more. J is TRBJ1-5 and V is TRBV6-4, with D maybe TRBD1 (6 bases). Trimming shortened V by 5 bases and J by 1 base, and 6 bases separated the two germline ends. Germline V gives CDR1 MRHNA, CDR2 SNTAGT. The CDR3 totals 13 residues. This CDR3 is CASSTGSNQPQHF. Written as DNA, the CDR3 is TGTGCCAGCAGTACAGGGAGCAATCAGCCCCAGCATTTT.

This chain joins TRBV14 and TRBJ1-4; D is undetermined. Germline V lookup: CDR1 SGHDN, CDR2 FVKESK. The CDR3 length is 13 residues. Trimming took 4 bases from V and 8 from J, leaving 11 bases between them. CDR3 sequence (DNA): TGTGCCAGCAGCCGTGACAATGAGGAAAAACTGTTTTTT. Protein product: CASSRDNEEKLFF.

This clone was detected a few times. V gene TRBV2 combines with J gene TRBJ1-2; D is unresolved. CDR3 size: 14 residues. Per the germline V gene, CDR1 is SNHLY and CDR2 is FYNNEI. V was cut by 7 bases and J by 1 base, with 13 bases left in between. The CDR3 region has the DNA TGTGCCAGCACCCCACAGACGAATAACTATGGCTACACCTTC. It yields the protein CASTPQTNNYGYTF.

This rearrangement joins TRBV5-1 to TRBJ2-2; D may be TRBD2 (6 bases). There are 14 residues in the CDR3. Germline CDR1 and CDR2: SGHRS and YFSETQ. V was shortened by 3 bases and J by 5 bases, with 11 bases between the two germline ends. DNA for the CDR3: TGCGCCAGCAGCTCCCCGGGGGTGACCGGGGAGCTGTTTTTT. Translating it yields CASSSPGVTGELFF. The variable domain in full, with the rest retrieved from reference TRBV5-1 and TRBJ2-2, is KAGVTQTPRYLIKTRGQQVTLSCSPISGHRSVSWYQQTPGQGLQFLFEYFSETQRNKGNFPGRFSGRQFSNSRSEMNVSTLELGDSALYLCASSSPGVTGELFFGEGSRLTVL.

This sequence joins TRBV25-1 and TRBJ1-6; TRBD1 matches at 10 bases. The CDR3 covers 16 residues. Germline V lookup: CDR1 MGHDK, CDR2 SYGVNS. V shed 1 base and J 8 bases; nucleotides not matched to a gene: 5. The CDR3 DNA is TGTGCCAGCAGTGAATGGACAGGGGGACCGGATTCACCCCTCCACTTT. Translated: CASSEWTGGPDSPLHF. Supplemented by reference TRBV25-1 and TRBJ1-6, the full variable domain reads EADIYQTPRYLVIGTGKKITLECSQTMGHDKMYWYQQDPGMELHLIHYSYGVNSTEKGDLSSESTVSRIRTEHFPLTLESARPSHTSQYLCASSEWTGGPDSPLHFGNGTRLTVT.

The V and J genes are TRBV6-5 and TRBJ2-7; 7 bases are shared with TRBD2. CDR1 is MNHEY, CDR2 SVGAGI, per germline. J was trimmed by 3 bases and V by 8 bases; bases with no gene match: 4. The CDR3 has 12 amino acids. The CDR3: CASGPSGYEQYF. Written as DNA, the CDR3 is TGTGCCAGCGGTCCTAGCGGCTACGAGCAGTACTTC.

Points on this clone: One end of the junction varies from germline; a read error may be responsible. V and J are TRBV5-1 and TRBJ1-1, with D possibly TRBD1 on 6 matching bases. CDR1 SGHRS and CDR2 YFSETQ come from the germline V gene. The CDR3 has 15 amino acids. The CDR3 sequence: CASSPVQGLNTEAFF. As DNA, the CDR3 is TGCGCCAGCAGCCCGGTTCAGGGGTTGAATACTGAAGCTTTCTTT.

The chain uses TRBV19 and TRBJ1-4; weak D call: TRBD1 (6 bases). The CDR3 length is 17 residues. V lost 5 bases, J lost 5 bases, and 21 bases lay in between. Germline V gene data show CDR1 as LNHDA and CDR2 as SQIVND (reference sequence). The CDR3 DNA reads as TGTGCCAGTAGTTCGAACAGGGAAAGTTTACTGAATGAAAAACTGTTTTTT. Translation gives CASSSNRESLLNEKLFF.

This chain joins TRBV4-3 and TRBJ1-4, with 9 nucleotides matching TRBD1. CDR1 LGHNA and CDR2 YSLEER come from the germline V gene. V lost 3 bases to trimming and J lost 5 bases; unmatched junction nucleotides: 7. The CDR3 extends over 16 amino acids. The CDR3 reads CASSQAADRGNEKLFF. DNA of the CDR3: TGCGCCAGCAGCCAGGCGGCCGACAGGGGGAATGAAAAACTGTTTTTT.